This record covers a single T cell receptor beta chain. The data are from a study of blood T cell repertoires in COVID-19. Study-wide context: Samples of COVID-19 (acute and convalescent) were obtained from the United States, Italy and Spain. T cells, B-cell-depleted T cells, or PBMCs supplied cDNA or gDNA.

The authors' processing: Estimates of nucleated cell counts were drawn from the amplification of reference gene primers. Some clones are missing from TCRdb's copy, which holds only in-frame ones; the method was immunoSEQ multiplex PCR. V and J calls and clone size are those listed in that table; D and trimming were worked out from the DNA. The table records 450,000 to 500,000 clones, approximately 85% of them present only once. What was sequenced was peripheral blood. This TCR derives from a human donor in a cohort sampled during active COVID-19.

DNA of the CDR3: TGTGCCACCAGTGCCGGTAGCGGGAGTCGCAATGAGCAGTTCTTC. Amino acids: CATSAGSGSRNEQFF. The chain carries TRBV24-1 and TRBJ2-1; 9 bases are shared with TRBD2. The CDR3 is made up of 15 amino acids. After removal of 5 bases from V and 6 bases from J, the junction contained 7 bases not matched to a gene. The V gene's germline CDR1 is KGHDR and CDR2 SFDVKD.